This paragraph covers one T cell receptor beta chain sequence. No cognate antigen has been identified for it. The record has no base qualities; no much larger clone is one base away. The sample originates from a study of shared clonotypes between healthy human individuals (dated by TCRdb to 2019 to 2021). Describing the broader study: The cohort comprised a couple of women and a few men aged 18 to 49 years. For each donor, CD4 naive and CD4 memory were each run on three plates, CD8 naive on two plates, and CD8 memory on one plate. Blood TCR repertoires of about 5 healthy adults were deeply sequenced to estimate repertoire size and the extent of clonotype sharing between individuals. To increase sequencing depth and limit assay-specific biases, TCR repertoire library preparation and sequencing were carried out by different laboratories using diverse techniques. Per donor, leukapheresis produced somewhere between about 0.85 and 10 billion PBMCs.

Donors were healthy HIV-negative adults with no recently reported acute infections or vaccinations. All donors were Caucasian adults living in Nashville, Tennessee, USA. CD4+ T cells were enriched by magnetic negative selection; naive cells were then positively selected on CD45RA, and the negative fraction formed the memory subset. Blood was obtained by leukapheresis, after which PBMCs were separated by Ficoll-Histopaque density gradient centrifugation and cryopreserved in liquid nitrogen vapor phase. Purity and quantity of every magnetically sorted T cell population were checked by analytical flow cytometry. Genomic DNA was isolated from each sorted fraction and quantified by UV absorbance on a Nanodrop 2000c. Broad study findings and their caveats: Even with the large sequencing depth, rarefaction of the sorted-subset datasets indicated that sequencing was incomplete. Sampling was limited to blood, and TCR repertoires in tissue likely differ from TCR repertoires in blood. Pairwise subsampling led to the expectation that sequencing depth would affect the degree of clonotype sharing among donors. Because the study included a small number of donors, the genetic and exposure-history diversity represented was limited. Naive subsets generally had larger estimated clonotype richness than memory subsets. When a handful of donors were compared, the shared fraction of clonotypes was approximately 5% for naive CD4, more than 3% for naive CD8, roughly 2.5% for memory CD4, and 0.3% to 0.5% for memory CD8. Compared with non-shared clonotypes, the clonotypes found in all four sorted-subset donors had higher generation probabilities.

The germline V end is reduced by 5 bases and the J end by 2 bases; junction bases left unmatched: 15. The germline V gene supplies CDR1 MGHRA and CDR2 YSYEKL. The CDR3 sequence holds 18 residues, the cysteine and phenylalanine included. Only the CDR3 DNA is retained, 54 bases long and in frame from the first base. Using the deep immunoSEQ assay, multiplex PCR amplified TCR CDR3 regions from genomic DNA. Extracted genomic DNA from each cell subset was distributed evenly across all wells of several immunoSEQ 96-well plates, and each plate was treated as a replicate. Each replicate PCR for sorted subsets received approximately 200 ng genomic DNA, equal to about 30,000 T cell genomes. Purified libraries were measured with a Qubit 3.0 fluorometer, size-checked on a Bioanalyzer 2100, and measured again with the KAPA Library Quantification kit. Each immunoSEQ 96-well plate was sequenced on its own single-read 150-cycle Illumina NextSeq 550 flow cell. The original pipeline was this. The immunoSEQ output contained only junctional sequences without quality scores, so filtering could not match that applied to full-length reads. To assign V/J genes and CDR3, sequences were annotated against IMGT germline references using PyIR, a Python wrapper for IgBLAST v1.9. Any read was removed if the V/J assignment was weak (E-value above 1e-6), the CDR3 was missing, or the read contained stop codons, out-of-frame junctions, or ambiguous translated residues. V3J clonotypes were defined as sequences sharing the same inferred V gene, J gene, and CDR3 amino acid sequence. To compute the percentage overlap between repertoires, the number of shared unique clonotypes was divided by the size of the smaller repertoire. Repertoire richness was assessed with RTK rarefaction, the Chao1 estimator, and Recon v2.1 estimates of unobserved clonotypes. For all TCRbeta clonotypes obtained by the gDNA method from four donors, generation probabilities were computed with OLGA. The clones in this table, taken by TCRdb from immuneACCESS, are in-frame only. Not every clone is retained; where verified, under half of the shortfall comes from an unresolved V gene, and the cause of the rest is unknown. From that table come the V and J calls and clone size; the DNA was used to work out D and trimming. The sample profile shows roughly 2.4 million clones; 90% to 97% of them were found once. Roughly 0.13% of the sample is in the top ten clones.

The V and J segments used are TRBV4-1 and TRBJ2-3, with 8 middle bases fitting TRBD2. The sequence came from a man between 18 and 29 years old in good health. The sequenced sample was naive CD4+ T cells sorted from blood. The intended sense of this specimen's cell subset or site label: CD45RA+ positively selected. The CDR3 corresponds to CASSGERGSFLNTDTQYF. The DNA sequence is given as TGCGCCAGCAGCGGGGAGCGGGGGTCCTTCTTAAACACAGATACGCAGTATTTT.